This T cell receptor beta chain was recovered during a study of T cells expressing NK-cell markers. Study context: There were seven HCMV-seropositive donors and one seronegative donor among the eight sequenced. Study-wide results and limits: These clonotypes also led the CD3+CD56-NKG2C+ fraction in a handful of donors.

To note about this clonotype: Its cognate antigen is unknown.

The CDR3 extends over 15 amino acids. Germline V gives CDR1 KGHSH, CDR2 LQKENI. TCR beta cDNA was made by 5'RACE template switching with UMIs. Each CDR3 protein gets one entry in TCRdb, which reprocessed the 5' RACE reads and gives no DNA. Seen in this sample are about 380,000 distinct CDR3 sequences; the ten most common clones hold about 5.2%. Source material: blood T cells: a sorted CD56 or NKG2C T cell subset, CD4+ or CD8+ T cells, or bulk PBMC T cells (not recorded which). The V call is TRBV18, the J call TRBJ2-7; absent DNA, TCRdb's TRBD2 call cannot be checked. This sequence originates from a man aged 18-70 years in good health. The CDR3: CASSPGVAGAYEQYF.